The sequence of this TCR beta chain was determined in a study of blood T cell repertoires in COVID-19. Profiled with immunoSEQ multiplex PCR; TCRdb holds only in-frame clones, not every one. The sample carries under 200,000 clones, roughly 88% recorded once. This clonotype originated in a woman older than 75 with active or convalescent COVID-19. What was sequenced was peripheral blood.

The CDR3 sequence is CASSQQVLSGNTIYF. Here the CDR3 DNA reads TGTGCCAGCAGCCAACAGGTTCTCTCTGGAAACACCATATATTTT. The chain recombines TRBV7-8 with TRBJ1-3; maybe TRBD1 (5 bases). CDR3 size: 15 residues. Looked up from germline, CDR1 is SGHVS and CDR2 is FQNEAQ. The V gene lost 5 bases and the J gene lost 0 bases, with 11 bases spanning the gap.